The rows below give T cell receptor beta chains drawn from one sample of a study of CD4 T cells in relation to SARS-CoV-2 and coronaviruses. Here immunoSEQ multiplex PCR was the method, and the copy in TCRdb shows in-frame clones only, minus some. In the table there are under 65,000 clones, just over 85% of which are singletons. The sequencing sample was made of memory CD4+ T cells from PBMCs. All receptors derive from a human donor in good health. Each CDR3 is given with its conserved first and last residue. The D gene is left open where the match is weak. Clone sizes are given selectively: once, few, many, or a class where the clone is expanded.

j_call: TRBJ2-6
d_call: -
clone_size: -
v_call: TRBV5-1
cdr3_aa: CASSYSHRSSSGANVLTF
cdr3_nt: TGCGCCAGCAGCTATTCGCATAGGTCGAGCTCTGGGGCCAACGTCCTGACTTTC

j_call: TRBJ1-2
d_call: -
clone_size: -
v_call: TRBV28
cdr3_aa: CASTPKINYGYTF
cdr3_nt: TGTGCCAGCACCCCAAAGATTAACTATGGCTACACCTTC

j_call: TRBJ2-1
d_call: -
clone_size: -
v_call: TRBV27
cdr3_aa: CASRGNAVGLYNEQFF
cdr3_nt: TGTGCCAGCAGGGGTAACGCGGTGGGGTTATACAATGAGCAGTTCTTC

j_call: TRBJ2-1
d_call: -
clone_size: -
v_call: TRBV27
cdr3_aa: CASRMDGGKSYNEQFF
cdr3_nt: TGTGCCAGCAGGATGGATGGGGGGAAGTCCTACAATGAGCAGTTCTTC

j_call: TRBJ2-7
d_call: TRBD1
clone_size: -
v_call: TRBV30
cdr3_aa: CAWSARTGGRYEQYF
cdr3_nt: TGTGCCTGGAGTGCCCGGACAGGGGGCCGATACGAGCAGTACTTC

j_call: TRBJ1-5
d_call: -
clone_size: few
v_call: TRBV28
cdr3_aa: CASKSRESYQPQHF
cdr3_nt: TGTGCCAGCAAAAGCAGGGAAAGTTATCAGCCCCAGCATTTT

j_call: TRBJ2-7
d_call: TRBD1
clone_size: -
v_call: TRBV7-2
cdr3_aa: CASSLKRGPGYEQYF
cdr3_nt: TGTGCCAGCAGCTTAAAAAGGGGGCCGGGCTACGAGCAGTACTTC

j_call: TRBJ1-2
d_call: -
clone_size: -
v_call: TRBV4-2
cdr3_aa: CASSQEWGQVVSYGYTF
cdr3_nt: TGTGCCAGCAGCCAAGAATGGGGCCAGGTCGTATCCTATGGCTACACCTTC

j_call: TRBJ2-3
d_call: -
clone_size: -
v_call: TRBV9
cdr3_aa: CASSVTGIGDTQYF
cdr3_nt: TGTGCCAGCAGCGTAACCGGGATCGGAGATACGCAGTATTTT

j_call: TRBJ2-5
d_call: TRBD2
clone_size: -
v_call: TRBV20-1
cdr3_aa: CSASRAGGQETQYF
cdr3_nt: TGCAGTGCTAGTAGAGCGGGAGGGCAAGAGACCCAGTACTTC

j_call: TRBJ2-5
d_call: -
clone_size: once
v_call: TRBV20-1
cdr3_aa: CSARETSAQYF
cdr3_nt: TGCAGTGCTAGAGAGACCTCGGCCCAGTACTTC

j_call: TRBJ2-1
d_call: TRBD1
clone_size: few
v_call: TRBV11-2
cdr3_aa: CASSSGDRQYNEQFF
cdr3_nt: TGTGCCAGCAGCTCAGGGGACAGGCAATACAATGAGCAGTTCTTC

j_call: TRBJ2-5
d_call: -
clone_size: -
v_call: TRBV7-2
cdr3_aa: CASSRQAVGREETQYF
cdr3_nt: TGTGCCAGCAGCCGTCAGGCGGTGGGCCGGGAGGAGACCCAGTACTTC

j_call: TRBJ2-7
d_call: -
clone_size: -
v_call: TRBV14
cdr3_aa: CASSLVYEQYF
cdr3_nt: TGTGCCAGCAGCCTAGTCTACGAGCAGTACTTC

j_call: TRBJ2-3
d_call: -
clone_size: -
v_call: TRBV19
cdr3_aa: CASSGSLRDTQYF
cdr3_nt: TGTGCCAGTAGTGGGTCCCTTCGGGATACGCAGTATTTT

j_call: TRBJ1-2
d_call: -
clone_size: once
v_call: TRBV10-3
cdr3_aa: CAISEPGTHGYTF
cdr3_nt: TGTGCCATCAGTGAGCCCGGGACACATGGCTACACCTTC

j_call: TRBJ2-7
d_call: -
clone_size: -
v_call: TRBV6-4
cdr3_aa: CASSDRGTYEQYF
cdr3_nt: TGTGCCAGCAGTGACCGGGGAACCTACGAGCAGTACTTC

j_call: TRBJ2-1
d_call: -
clone_size: -
v_call: TRBV7-8
cdr3_aa: CASIMGALGGKEQFF
cdr3_nt: TGTGCCAGCATCATGGGGGCGTTAGGGGGGAAAGAGCAGTTCTTC

j_call: TRBJ2-5
d_call: TRBD2
clone_size: -
v_call: TRBV5-1
cdr3_aa: CASSLELAGQETQYF
cdr3_nt: TGCGCCAGCAGCTTGGAACTAGCGGGCCAGGAGACCCAGTACTTC

j_call: TRBJ1-1
d_call: -
clone_size: few
v_call: TRBV7-9
cdr3_aa: CASSTTGPEAFF
cdr3_nt: TGTGCCAGCAGCACCACGGGGCCTGAAGCTTTCTTT

j_call: TRBJ2-7
d_call: TRBD2
clone_size: -
v_call: TRBV7-9
cdr3_aa: CASSEVAGGASYEQYF
cdr3_nt: TGTGCCAGCAGCGAGGTAGCGGGAGGGGCATCCTACGAGCAGTACTTC

j_call: TRBJ2-2
d_call: -
clone_size: -
v_call: TRBV19
cdr3_aa: CASSIDGGLNTGELFF
cdr3_nt: TGTGCCAGTAGTATAGACGGCGGGTTAAACACCGGGGAGCTGTTTTTT

j_call: TRBJ2-7
d_call: -
clone_size: -
v_call: TRBV5-1
cdr3_aa: CASSVLVGGSNEQYF
cdr3_nt: TGCGCCAGCAGCGTCCTGGTGGGCGGCTCCAACGAGCAGTACTTC

j_call: TRBJ2-1
d_call: TRBD2
clone_size: once
v_call: TRBV7-3
cdr3_aa: CASSLGTSGRNEQFF
cdr3_nt: TGTGCCAGCAGCTTAGGTACTAGCGGGAGAAATGAGCAGTTCTTC

j_call: TRBJ2-1
d_call: -
clone_size: -
v_call: TRBV4-2
cdr3_aa: CASSQAPGADEQFF
cdr3_nt: TGTGCCAGCAGCCAAGCCCCGGGGGCGGATGAGCAGTTCTTC

j_call: TRBJ1-1
d_call: -
clone_size: -
v_call: TRBV24-1
cdr3_aa: CATSDSRTTNTEAFF
cdr3_nt: TGTGCCACCAGTGACTCACGGACAACGAACACTGAAGCTTTCTTT

j_call: TRBJ2-1
d_call: TRBD2
clone_size: -
v_call: TRBV29-1
cdr3_aa: CSVEYGLAGVTNEQFF
cdr3_nt: TGCAGCGTTGAATACGGACTAGCGGGAGTAACTAATGAGCAGTTCTTC

j_call: TRBJ2-6
d_call: -
clone_size: -
v_call: TRBV5-1
cdr3_aa: CASSLAGANVLTF
cdr3_nt: TGCGCCAGCAGCTTGGCTGGGGCCAACGTCCTGACTTTC

j_call: TRBJ2-7
d_call: -
clone_size: once
v_call: TRBV5-1
cdr3_aa: CASSLDRDYEQYF
cdr3_nt: TGCGCCAGCAGCTTGGATCGGGACTACGAGCAGTACTTC